The clone carrying this T cell receptor (beta chain) was detected a few times. Its antigen is not known. This CDR3 contains 14 residues. Germline V gene data show CDR1 as LNHDA and CDR2 as SQIVND (reference sequence). V was shortened by 4 bases and J by 1 base, with 11 bases between the two germline ends. TCRdb itself ran the reads through MiXCR, one entry per CDR3 protein. Here the sample spans some 100,000 distinct CDR3 sequences, 20% to 30% being singletons. The data belong to a study of T cell repertoires in cytomegalovirus infection. On the study more broadly: Public TCR beta signatures provided an indication of both CMV infection and a matching HLA type. General study points: Cumulative public TCR beta family frequency identified CMV carriers with the relevant HLA. What dominated the ex vivo response were HLA-C-restricted CMV-specific TCR beta clonotypes.

The chain combines TRBV19 with TRBJ2-7; perhaps TRBD2 as D (6 bases). The sequence was obtained from a human donor in good health (CMV status not recorded). Some clones in this sample may be carry-over from other donors' samples. The material sequenced was CD8+ T cells from PBMCs. The CDR3 protein is CASSTSDGSYEQYF. The CDR3 DNA reads as TGTGCCAGTAGTACTAGCGACGGTTCCTACGAGCAGTACTTC.